Each of the 5 T cell receptor beta chains below was sequenced from the same sample in a study of blood T cell repertoires in COVID-19. This table comes from immunoSEQ multiplex PCR, and its TCRdb copy is limited to in-frame clones, with some not included. The sample gives about 220,000 clones, more than 65% of which show up once; around 3.3% is in the top ten. Sequenced: peripheral blood. These TCRs come from a woman of 80 years or more with acute or convalescent COVID-19.

The chain has TRBV4-3 and TRBJ2-3; 9 bases line up with TRBD2. The CDR3 consists of 18 residues. V shed 3 bases and J 1 base; nucleotides not matched to a gene: 11. CDR1 LGHNA and CDR2 YSLEER come from the germline V gene. DNA for the CDR3: TGCGCCAGCAGCCACTCCTGGGGGACTAGCAGCGGCACAGATACGCAGTATTTT. It translates to CASSHSWGTSSGTDTQYF.

V and J are TRBV2 and TRBJ2-7; D perhaps matches TRBD1 (6 bases). Germline CDR1 and CDR2: SNHLY and FYNNEI. V lost 5 bases, J lost 4 bases, and 9 bases lay in between. The length of the CDR3 is 12 residues. The CDR3 sequence is CASSLGQYEQYF. The CDR3, as DNA: TGTGCCAGCAGTCTGGGACAATACGAGCAGTACTTC. Together with reference TRBV2 and TRBJ2-7, the CDR3 gives the full variable domain: EPEVTQTPSHQVTQMGQEVILRCVPISNHLYFYWYRQILGQKVEFLVSFYNNEISEKSEIFDDQFSVERPDGSNFTLKIRSTKLEDSAMYFCASSLGQYEQYFGPGTRLTVT.

The chain uses TRBV5-4 and TRBJ2-5, with a weak D call TRBD1 (6 bases). The V end was cut by 6 bases, the J end by 5 bases, with 14 bases between. The germline gives CDR1 SGHNT, CDR2 YYREEE (reference sequence). CDR3 length: 13 residues. CDR3 sequence reads: CASTRDQGETQYF. The CDR3 DNA follows: TGTGCCAGCACAAGGGACCAGGGGGAGACCCAGTACTTC.

The V and J genes are TRBV18 and TRBJ1-2, with 11 positions matching TRBD1. The CDR3 length is 15 residues. Trimming removed 6 bases from V and 5 bases from J; junction bases left unmatched: 8. CDR1 KGHSH and CDR2 LQKENI come from the germline V gene. The CDR3 sequence is CASSPGTGGSYGYTF. The CDR3, as DNA: TGTGCCAGCTCGCCGGGGACAGGGGGTTCGTATGGCTACACCTTC.

CDR3 in amino acids: CASTRGTGAYEQYF. The CDR3 nucleotides are TGTGCCAGTACCCGGGGGACAGGGGCCTACGAGCAGTACTTC. This chain joins TRBV6-5 and TRBJ2-7; 10 bases map to TRBD1. The CDR3 totals 14 residues. V was pared by 9 bases and J by 2 bases, with 7 bases of the junction left unmatched. Germline V gene data show CDR1 as MNHEY and CDR2 as SVGAGI.